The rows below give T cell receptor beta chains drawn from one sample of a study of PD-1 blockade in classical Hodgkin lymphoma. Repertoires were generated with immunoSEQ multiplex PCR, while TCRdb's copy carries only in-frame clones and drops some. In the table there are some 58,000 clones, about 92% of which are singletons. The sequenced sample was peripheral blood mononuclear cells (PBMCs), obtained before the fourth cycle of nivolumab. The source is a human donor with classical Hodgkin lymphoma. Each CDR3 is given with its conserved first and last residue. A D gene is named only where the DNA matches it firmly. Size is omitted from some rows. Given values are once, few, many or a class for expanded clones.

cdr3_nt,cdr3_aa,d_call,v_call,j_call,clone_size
TGTGCCAGCAGCTTCACTAGCCCGAACACAGATACGCAGTATTTT,CASSFTSPNTDTQYF,-,TRBV6-1,TRBJ2-3,-
TGTGCTAGTGGTTTGACTAGCGGGACATACAATGAGCAGTTCTTC,CASGLTSGTYNEQFF,TRBD2,TRBV12-5,TRBJ2-1,once
TGCAGCGTTGGAGGAGGGGCGTCCTACGAGCAGTACTTC,CSVGGGASYEQYF,-,TRBV29-1,TRBJ2-7,-
TGTGCCAGCTCACCCTTTAGCGCGAACACCGGGGAGCTGTTTTTT,CASSPFSANTGELFF,-,TRBV18,TRBJ2-2,-
TGTGCCAGCAGCCCCGGGACACTAACAAATAACTATGGCTACACCTTC,CASSPGTLTNNYGYTF,-,TRBV28,TRBJ1-2,-
TGTGCCAGCAGCTTTTTCGGGAGGGCCACCGGGGAGCTGTTTTTT,CASSFFGRATGELFF,TRBD2,TRBV7-8,TRBJ2-2,-
TGTGCCAGCAGTGGGGCAGGGGACATCACTGAAGCTTTCTTT,CASSGAGDITEAFF,-,TRBV27,TRBJ1-1,-
TGTGCCAGCTCACCTGGTAACGCGGGCCGTCAAGGGGAACGGCCTTACGAGCAGTACTTC,CASSPGNAGRQGERPYEQYF,-,TRBV18,TRBJ2-7,-
TGTGCCAGCAGGGGAGCAGGGGTCTACGAGCAGTACTTC,CASRGAGVYEQYF,-,TRBV28,TRBJ2-7,-
TGCGCCAGCAGTGAGACTCCGGAATCGGCGCAATTCTTC,CASSETPESAQFF,-,TRBV10-1,TRBJ2-1,-
TGTGCCAGCAGTGACAGCTTTGTTTACGAGCAGTACTTC,CASSDSFVYEQYF,-,TRBV2,TRBJ2-7,-
TGTGCCGCAGGCTCTGGGGCCAACGTCCTGACTTTC,CAAGSGANVLTF,-,TRBV10-3,TRBJ2-6,-
TGTGCCTTTTCCCCCCCGGGACTCTACACCGGGGAGCTGTTTTTT,CAFSPPGLYTGELFF,-,TRBV2,TRBJ2-2,-
TGTGCCAGCAGAATAGCGGGAGAAAGGGTGCATGAGCAGTTCTTC,CASRIAGERVHEQFF,TRBD2,TRBV28,TRBJ2-1,-
TGCGCCAGCAGCCAAGACTGGAACTTAGGTACGCATGGCTACACCTTC,CASSQDWNLGTHGYTF,-,TRBV4-1,TRBJ1-2,-
TGTGCCAGCAGGGGCCCCCTGACGGGAGGGAACTACGAGCAGTACTTC,CASRGPLTGGNYEQYF,TRBD2,TRBV7-2,TRBJ2-7,-
TGTGCCAGCACCCTAGGGGGGGCCCTCAATGAGCAGTTCTTC,CASTLGGALNEQFF,-,TRBV28,TRBJ2-1,-
TGTGCCAGCAGCTTAATCGGGGGGCCCTATGGCTACACCTTC,CASSLIGGPYGYTF,-,TRBV7-9,TRBJ1-2,-
TGTGCCAGCACTCCTCTAGGGGGCCGAGCCGAAGCTTTCTTT,CASTPLGGRAEAFF,TRBD1,TRBV2,TRBJ1-1,-
TGTGCCAGTAGTATGGCGGGGGGGGACACCTACGAGCAGTACTTC,CASSMAGGDTYEQYF,TRBD2,TRBV19,TRBJ2-7,-
TGCGCCAGCAGCTTGGACTCTCTCTCTGGAAACACCATATATTTT,CASSLDSLSGNTIYF,-,TRBV5-1,TRBJ1-3,-
TGTGCCAGTAGTTCGACAGGGGGTCGGACCGGGGAGCTGTTTTTT,CASSSTGGRTGELFF,TRBD1,TRBV19,TRBJ2-2,once
TGTGCCAGCAAACCCAGGGAGGTCTTATACGAGCAGTACTTC,CASKPREVLYEQYF,-,TRBV6-5,TRBJ2-7,-
TGCGCCAGCAGTCAATCCCGTCCAGGGGAGAATGGCTACACCTTC,CASSQSRPGENGYTF,-,TRBV23-1,TRBJ1-2,-
TGTGCCAGCTCACCCTATCCCCAGGGAAGCTCCTATAATTCACCCCTCCACTTT,CASSPYPQGSSYNSPLHF,-,TRBV18,TRBJ1-6,-
TGTGCCAGCAGTTTTCTTCGGGGACTAGCGGGTAGCACAGATACGCAGTATTTT,CASSFLRGLAGSTDTQYF,TRBD2,TRBV28,TRBJ2-3,-
TGTGCCAGCAGTGAAGCGCTCGGGGATTGGAGTCAGCCCCAGCATTTT,CASSEALGDWSQPQHF,-,TRBV2,TRBJ1-5,-
TGCGCCAGCAATGGCCCTGGATCGGATACGCAGTATTTT,CASNGPGSDTQYF,-,TRBV10-2,TRBJ2-3,-
TGTGCCAGCAGCTCGACCCTGTCGGACAGGGTTTGGGACTATGGCTACACCTTC,CASSSTLSDRVWDYGYTF,TRBD1,TRBV7-9,TRBJ1-2,-
TGTGCCAGCAGTGAAGGGGACCGGTCCAATCAGCCCCAGCATTTT,CASSEGDRSNQPQHF,-,TRBV6-1,TRBJ1-5,-
TGTGCCAGCAGCCACACCGGGCAGGGTGGCTACGAGCAGTACTTC,CASSHTGQGGYEQYF,-,TRBV6-5,TRBJ2-7,-
TGTGCCAGCAGTTTTGAGGGGAGGGGTGGCTACACCTTC,CASSFEGRGGYTF,-,TRBV27,TRBJ1-2,-
TGTGCCAGCAGCAGCCAGGGTCGGACTAATGAAAAACTGTTTTTT,CASSSQGRTNEKLFF,-,TRBV5-6,TRBJ1-4,-
TGTGCCAGCACCCAGGGGCGGGAGACCTCCTACGAGCAGTACTTC,CASTQGRETSYEQYF,-,TRBV7-9,TRBJ2-7,-
TGTGCCAGCAGTTGGCTAGCGGGGGGAGAGACCCAGTACTTC,CASSWLAGGETQYF,TRBD2,TRBV6-6,TRBJ2-5,-
TGTGCCAGCAGTACCCTAGCGGGAGGAGGAGATACGCAGTATTTT,CASSTLAGGGDTQYF,TRBD2,TRBV27,TRBJ2-3,-
TGTGCCAGCAGTTTAGTGCGGGGACAGGGGCTGTACGAGCAGTACTTC,CASSLVRGQGLYEQYF,TRBD1,TRBV28,TRBJ2-7,-
TGTGCCAGCAGCCCGTCAGGGTACACTGAAGCTTTCTTT,CASSPSGYTEAFF,-,TRBV9,TRBJ1-1,-
TGTGCCAGCAGTCCGGCGGGGGTCCACGAGCAGTACTTC,CASSPAGVHEQYF,TRBD2,TRBV28,TRBJ2-7,-
TGCGCCAGCAGCTTGGGACGGACAGGGAAGCGACTAGCGGAAATCCAAGAGACCCAGTACTTC,CASSLGRTGKRLAEIQETQYF,-,TRBV5-1,TRBJ2-5,-
TGTGCCAGCAGTTTGGTGGGGAGCTCCTACGAGCAGTACTTC,CASSLVGSSYEQYF,-,TRBV28,TRBJ2-7,-
TGTGCCAGCAGCCCCAGCGCTAGAATCCCCCCCTACGAGCAGTACTTC,CASSPSARIPPYEQYF,-,TRBV7-2,TRBJ2-7,-
TGTGCCAGCAGCTTAACCCAGGGGGAGAAAAATGAGCAGTTCTTC,CASSLTQGEKNEQFF,TRBD1,TRBV7-9,TRBJ2-1,-
TGTGCCAGCGCGGGGGGAGTGGGATATAATTCACCCCTCCACTTT,CASAGGVGYNSPLHF,-,TRBV6-6,TRBJ1-6,-
TGTGCCAGCAGCAGGGGCAGGACAGGGGGCGTCCCCCTCCACTTT,CASSRGRTGGVPLHF,TRBD1,TRBV7-9,TRBJ1-6,-
TGTGCCAGCAGCCCGGGACAGGGAATAGCGGGGGGGCGGACCGGGGAGCTGTTTTTT,CASSPGQGIAGGRTGELFF,TRBD2,TRBV2,TRBJ2-2,once